This passage covers 26 T cell receptor beta chains from one sample sequenced in a study of identical twins. TCRdb re-derived calls from the 5' RACE reads in MiXCR, one entry per CDR3 protein. The sample holds approximately 670,000 distinct CDR3 sequences; around 5.7% are singletons and the top ten take 1.5% to 2%. Sequenced sample: naive T cells sorted from blood. These receptors came from a man aged 18-30 years in good health.

This clonotype showed up just a few times. V gene TRBV7-9 combines with J gene TRBJ2-7, with D maybe TRBD2 (6 bases). The CDR3 is made up of 17 amino acids. Looked up from germline, CDR1 is SEHNR and CDR2 is FQNEAQ (reference sequence). Trimming stripped 5 bases from V and 7 bases from J, with 27 bases between. The DNA for the CDR3 is TGTGCCAGCAGCCATTTTGTGTTGCGGGGCCCCACTAGAGAGCAGTACTTC. Translated, it gives CASSHFVLRGPTREQYF. The entire variable domain, with the rest obtained from reference TRBV7-9 and TRBJ2-7, is as follows: DTGVSQNPRHKITKRGQNVTFRCDPISEHNRLYWYRQTLGQGPEFLTYFQNEAQLEKSRLLSDRFSAERPKGSFSTLEIQRTEQGDSAMYLCASSHFVLRGPTREQYFGPGTRLTVT.

This clonotype occurred a few times. This chain joins TRBV21-1 and TRBJ2-7; TRBD1 is the table's D call and was not checked against the DNA. TRBV21-1 is noted as a pseudogene. The CDR3 has 11 residues. In DNA form, the CDR3 reads TGTGCCAGCGACAGGGGGGACGAGCAGTACTTC. It translates to CASDRGDEQYF.

This clonotype occurred many times. V is TRBV29-1 and J is TRBJ2-5; the match to TRBD2 covers 7 bases. The V and J ends lost 7 bases and 5 bases, in that order; junction bases with no gene match: 13. Germline V lookup: CDR1 SQVTM, CDR2 ANQGSEA. The CDR3 runs to 14 residues. The DNA of the CDR3 is TGCAGCGCTGTGGGGGGACTAAAACGTGAGACCCAGTACTTC. It codes for CSAVGGLKRETQYF. Full variable domain (remainder filled in from reference TRBV29-1 and TRBJ2-5): SAVISQKPSRDICQRGTSLTIQCQVDSQVTMMFWYRQQPGQSLTLIATANQGSEATYESGFVIDKFPISRPNLTFSTLTVSNMSPEDSSIYLCSAVGGLKRETQYFGPGTRLLVL.

At least ten counts were recorded for this clonotype. The chain couples TRBV29-1 to TRBJ2-1; 13 bases are shared with TRBD2. V gave up 3 bases and J gave up 7 bases; unmatched junction bases: 3. Germline V gene sequence: CDR1 SQVTM, CDR2 ANQGSEA. This CDR3 has 14 residues. This CDR3 reads CSVDGLAGVNEQFF. The DNA for the CDR3 is TGCAGCGTTGACGGACTAGCGGGAGTAAATGAGCAGTTCTTC.

This clonotype has only a few counts. The chain has TRBV9 and TRBJ1-2; TRBD1 is a possible D gene (5 bases). The CDR3 contains 12 residues. Trimming stripped 3 bases from V and 4 bases from J, with 7 bases between. The V gene's germline CDR1 is SGDLS and CDR2 YYNGEE. The CDR3 is CASSGGPYGYTF. The CDR3 DNA follows: TGTGCCAGCAGCGGGGGCCCCTATGGCTACACCTTC.

This clonotype was observed a few times. The chain uses TRBV24-1 and TRBJ2-2, with unresolved D. CDR3 size: 12 residues. Germline-derived CDR1 and CDR2 are KGHDR and SFDVKD. The V end was cut by 6 bases, the J end by 3 bases, with 4 bases between. CDR3 coding DNA: TGTGCCACCAGTCTATACACCGGGGAGCTGTTTTTT. Translated, it gives CATSLYTGELFF.

This clonotype was counted ten times or more. The chain couples TRBV6-2 or TRBV6-3 to TRBJ2-1; unclear D gene. The CDR3 length is 12 residues. Germline CDR1 and CDR2: MNHEY and SVGEGT. Trimming cost V 3 bases and J 6 bases, with 6 bases left between them. CDR3 DNA sequence: TGTGCCAGCAGTTATCGTGTCAATGAGCAGTTCTTC. Translation: CASSYRVNEQFF.

This clonotype has just a few counts. This chain connects TRBV5-1 to TRBJ2-5, with a possible D match to TRBD2 (6 bases). Germline CDR1 reads SGHRS; CDR2 reads YFSETQ. Trimming removed 4 bases at V and 1 base at J, with 17 bases between. This CDR3 is built from 16 residues. The CDR3 DNA reads TGCGCCAGCAGCAAACCCCGGGGGACGGTCCAAGAGACCCAGTACTTC. Translation gives CASSKPRGTVQETQYF.

This clonotype was detected many times. V and J are TRBV7-9 and TRBJ2-3; D may be TRBD2 (5 bases). Trimming shortened V by 1 base and J by 6 bases, and 14 bases separated the two germline ends. The CDR3 covers 15 residues. Germline lookup yields CDR1 SEHNR and CDR2 FQNEAQ (reference sequence). The CDR3: CASSLVSAGMDTQYF. CDR3 sequence (DNA): TGTGCCAGCAGCTTAGTATCTGCGGGCATGGATACGCAGTATTTT.

This clonotype was detected ten times or more. The chain employs TRBV29-1 and TRBJ2-1; 8 nucleotides agree with TRBD2. The CDR3 length is 13 residues. Germline trimming cut 5 bases from V and 5 bases from J; bases unmatched to any gene: 5. Per the germline V gene, CDR1 is SQVTM and CDR2 is ANQGSEA. CDR3 region: CSVLSGSNNEQFF. DNA of the CDR3: TGCAGCGTTTTGAGCGGGAGCAACAATGAGCAGTTCTTC.

Ten or more counts support this clonotype. The chain has TRBV28 and TRBJ2-7, with a weak D call TRBD2 (5 bases). CDR1 is MDHEN, CDR2 SYDVKM, per germline. The CDR3 is 15 amino acids. Deletions cut 6 bases from V and 5 bases from J, with 20 bases between. CDR3 sequence reads: CASSPPVRVGHEQYF. CDR3 bases: TGTGCCAGCAGCCCCCCTGTGAGGGTTGGTCACGAGCAGTACTTC.

This clonotype has ten or more counts. J is TRBJ1-1 and V is TRBV10-3; the D gene is possibly TRBD1 (5 bases). Trimming stripped 4 bases from V and 1 base from J, with 7 bases between. The CDR3 extends over 13 amino acids. Germline CDR1 and CDR2: ENHRY and SYGVKD. CDR3 sequence (DNA): TGTGCCATCAGTGGTCAGGGGAACACTGAAGCTTTCTTT. Its translation is CAISGQGNTEAFF.

There are many counts of this clonotype. The chain uses TRBV20-1 and TRBJ2-1; perhaps TRBD2 as D (6 bases). The ends were cut back, 0 bases at V and 3 bases at J, with 12 bases in the middle. This CDR3 spans 15 amino acids. Germline CDR1 DFQATT, CDR2 SNEGSKA (reference sequence). For the CDR3, the DNA is TGCAGTGCTAGAGATTCGGGGGTGGTCTACAATGAGCAGTTCTTC. Its translation is CSARDSGVVYNEQFF.

This clonotype was observed a few times. The chain recombines TRBV5-1 with TRBJ2-7, with D maybe TRBD2 (5 bases). Trimming took off 7 bases at V and 4 bases at J, with 9 bases between the two ends. The germline V gene encodes CDR1 SGHRS and CDR2 YFSETQ. The CDR3 consists of 11 residues. The CDR3 region is CASAREYEQYF. The CDR3 DNA reads TGCGCCAGCGCGAGGGAGTACGAGCAGTACTTC.

V usage is TRBV2 and J usage is TRBJ2-7, with a tentative D call TRBD2 (6 bases). V was trimmed by 1 base and J by 7 bases, leaving 11 bases between them. CDR3 length: 13 residues. Looked up from germline, CDR1 is SNHLY and CDR2 is FYNNEI. This chain's CDR3 is CASSEVGRGEQYV. In DNA, the CDR3 is TGTGCCAGCAGTGAAGTAGGGCGGGGTGAGCAGTACGTC.

This clonotype was picked up many times. The chain is built from TRBV20-1 and TRBJ2-3, with TRBD2 matching over 9 bases. The CDR3 has 14 residues. V shed 3 bases, J shed 4 bases, and the junction held 5 bases outside the gene matches. Germline values: CDR1 DFQATT, CDR2 SNEGSKA (reference sequence). The CDR3 is CSASARGGPDTQYF. The CDR3 DNA is TGCAGTGCTAGCGCGCGGGGGGGGCCAGATACGCAGTATTTT.

This clonotype has only a few counts. The chain employs TRBV9 and TRBJ2-1; 10 bases fit TRBD2. V gave up 0 bases and J gave up 6 bases; unmatched junction bases: 3. Germline CDR1 is SGDLS and CDR2 is YYNGEE. The CDR3 has 15 amino acids. In DNA, the CDR3 is TGTGCCAGCAGCGTAGCTAGCGGGAGTCGCAATGAGCAGTTCTTC. It translates to CASSVASGSRNEQFF. The full variable domain, in which reference TRBV9 and TRBJ2-1 provide the parts outside the CDR3, is DSGVTQTPKHLITATGQRVTLRCSPRSGDLSVYWYQQSLDQGLQFLIQYYNGEERAKGNILERFSAQQFPDLHSELNLSSLELGDSALYFCASSVASGSRNEQFFGPGTRLTVL.

This clonotype was counted only a few times. CDR3 loop: CASSPDILNEQFF. Written as DNA, the CDR3 is TGTGCCAGCAGTCCCGACATTCTCAATGAGCAGTTCTTC. The chain combines TRBV5-5 with TRBJ2-1; D unclear. Germline values: CDR1 SGHKS, CDR2 YYEKEE (reference sequence). With 5 bases removed from V and 6 bases from J, the gap between germline ends came to 12 bases. The CDR3 runs 13 residues.

This clonotype was counted a few times. The V and J genes are TRBV5-1 and TRBJ2-1, with no clear D. The germline CDR1 and CDR2 sequences are SGHRS and YFSETQ. V gave up 9 bases and J gave up 3 bases, with 19 bases separating them. CDR3 length equals 15 residues. Here the CDR3 DNA reads TGCGCCACCCTTTTATCCCCCCTTGACTACAATGAGCAGTTCTTC. Protein product: CATLLSPLDYNEQFF.

This clonotype was observed at least ten times. This chain joins TRBV20-1 and TRBJ1-6; 7 nucleotides align to TRBD1. The germline V gene encodes CDR1 DFQATT and CDR2 SNEGSKA (reference sequence). The CDR3 has 17 residues. V lost 6 bases, J lost 7 bases, and 18 bases stayed unmatched. CDR3: CSARTGPRGGTNSPLHF. The CDR3 nucleotides are TGCAGTGCAAGGACAGGCCCTCGTGGTGGTACCAATTCACCCCTCCACTTT.

This clonotype showed up just a few times. Here the CDR3 DNA reads TGCAGCGTGGGAGTGAGTGTGACGCAGTATTTT. It translates to CSVGVSVTQYF. The J gene is TRBJ2-3, the V gene TRBV29-1, with a weak D call TRBD2 (5 bases). The CDR3 totals 11 residues. Germline-derived CDR1 and CDR2 are SQVTM and ANQGSEA. The V end lost 6 bases, the J end lost 9 bases, and 13 bases lay between the germline ends.

This clonotype was seen ten or more times. V usage is TRBV5-1 and J usage is TRBJ2-1; TRBD1 matches at 8 bases. This CDR3 has 14 residues. V dropped 3 bases and J dropped 4; count of bases not matched to a gene: 3. Looked up from germline, CDR1 is SGHRS and CDR2 is YFSETQ. The CDR3, as DNA: TGCGCCAGCAGCTCTGGACAGGGATACAATGAGCAGTTCTTC. Translated: CASSSGQGYNEQFF. Using reference TRBV5-1 and TRBJ2-1 for the parts outside the CDR3, the full variable domain is KAGVTQTPRYLIKTRGQQVTLSCSPISGHRSVSWYQQTPGQGLQFLFEYFSETQRNKGNFPGRFSGRQFSNSRSEMNVSTLELGDSALYLCASSSGQGYNEQFFGPGTRLTVL.

This clonotype has a count of ten or more. The chain has TRBV12-3 or TRBV12-4 and TRBJ2-2; 10 positions match TRBD1. This CDR3 has 16 residues. V trimming: 6 bases; J trimming: 7 bases; junction bases outside the gene matches: 11. For the CDR3, the DNA is TGTGCCAGCAGGTTACCCGGGACAGGGGTTTTCGGGGAGCTGTTTTTT. Translation gives CASRLPGTGVFGELFF.

At least ten counts were recorded for this clonotype. The chain carries TRBV12-3 or TRBV12-4 and TRBJ2-3, with 9 positions matching TRBD2. The V and J ends lost 8 bases and 0 bases, in that order; junction bases with no gene match: 12. The CDR3 has 17 amino acids. The CDR3 protein is CASSRRAGGYSTDTQYF. The DNA for the CDR3 is TGTGCCAGCTCTCGGAGAGCGGGAGGATATAGCACAGATACGCAGTATTTT.

This clonotype was detected a few times. A much larger clonotype is one base distant, so this may be a read error. CDR3 sequence reads: CASSLWAELSKNIQYF. In DNA, the CDR3 is TGTGCCAGCAGTTTATGGGCAGAGTTATCCAAAAACATTCAGTACTTC. The genes are TRBV12-3 or TRBV12-4 and TRBJ2-4; D is ambiguous. The CDR3 consists of 16 residues. V dropped 2 bases and J dropped 2 bases, with 13 bases sitting between them.

This clonotype was seen only a few times. The CDR3 spells CASSKEPTSIVETQYF. In DNA, the CDR3 is TGTGCCAGCAGCAAAGAGCCCACCTCCATCGTGGAGACCCAGTACTTC. The rearrangement uses TRBV21-1 and TRBJ2-5; the table's D call, TRBD2, was not checked against the DNA. TRBV21-1 is a pseudogene. The CDR3 totals 16 residues.